This entry lists 9 T cell receptor beta chains sequenced from one sample in a study of blood T cells in healthy people across ages. With a J-beta primer mix and a sample-barcoded 5' primer, a second PCR ran about 7 to 12 cycles. TCRdb fed the 5' RACE reads into MiXCR, producing one record per CDR3 protein. This sample carries about 1.4 million distinct CDR3 sequences, approximately 59% of them seen once, and the ten largest clones take over 6.5%. Source material: blood. The source of these receptors is a man aged 18 to 29 in good health.

Regarding this clonotype: The junction departs from germline at one end; a sequencing error may be responsible. The V and J genes are TRBV6-2 or TRBV6-3 and TRBJ2-7; 9 positions match TRBD2. CDR3 size: 15 residues. Germline V gene sequence: CDR1 MNHEY, CDR2 SVGEGT. The CDR3 protein is CTSSRIGTSLDEQYF. The CDR3, as DNA: TGTACCAGCAGTCGCATTGGGACTAGCTTAGACGAGCAGTACTTC.

The CDR3 reads CASSQILARGEQYF. In nucleotides, the CDR3 is TGTGCCAGCAGCCAAATTTTAGCTAGGGGTGAGCAGTACTTC. This rearrangement joins TRBV14 to TRBJ2-7, with TRBD1 as a possible D gene (5 bases). V lost 2 bases, J lost 7 bases, and 15 bases lay in between. Looked up from germline, CDR1 is SGHDN and CDR2 is FVKESK. CDR3 length equals 14 residues.

This clonotype was seen only a few times. The gene calls are TRBV12-3 or TRBV12-4 and TRBJ2-5; either TRBD1 or TRBD2 may supply D (5 bases each). This CDR3 contains 16 residues. V shed 1 base and J shed 4 bases, with 16 bases lying between them. The DNA of the CDR3 is TGTGCCAGCAGTTTAGAGGGAAGGGGACCAGGAGAGACCCAGTACTTC. Its translation is CASSLEGRGPGETQYF.

This clonotype is a singleton in its sample. The V call is TRBV7-9, the J call TRBJ2-3; no definite D call. V lost 0 bases to trimming and J lost 5 bases, with 6 bases between them. There are 13 residues in the CDR3. CDR1 SEHNR and CDR2 FQNEAQ come from the germline V gene (reference sequence). The CDR3, as DNA: TGTGCCAGCAGCTTAGCATCGGAAGATACGCAGTATTTT. It codes for CASSLASEDTQYF.

The chain recombines TRBV6-2 or TRBV6-3 with TRBJ2-1, with TRBD2 matching over 10 bases. The V gene end was trimmed by 11 bases and the J gene end by 5 bases; junction bases not matched to a gene: 6. Germline CDR1 reads MNHEY; CDR2 reads SVGEGT. The CDR3 is 13 amino acids. The CDR3: CAGSLAGDNEQFF. CDR3 nucleotide sequence: TGTGCCGGGAGTCTAGCGGGGGACAATGAGCAGTTCTTC.

The chain joins TRBV29-1 to TRBJ1-4; D not certain. The CDR3 length is 13 residues. Trimming cost V 5 bases and J 1 base, with 8 bases left between them. Germline V gene lookup returns CDR1 SQVTM and CDR2 ANQGSEA. The CDR3 spells CSVIFRTNEKLFF. DNA of the CDR3: TGCAGCGTTATTTTTCGAACTAATGAAAAACTGTTTTTT. Complete variable domain (other parts from reference TRBV29-1 and TRBJ1-4): SAVISQKPSRDICQRGTSLTIQCQVDSQVTMMFWYRQQPGQSLTLIATANQGSEATYESGFVIDKFPISRPNLTFSTLTVSNMSPEDSSIYLCSVIFRTNEKLFFGSGTQLSVL.

V usage is TRBV28 and J usage is TRBJ1-2; a possible D gene is TRBD1 (5 bases). Deletions cut 5 bases from V and 5 bases from J, with 15 bases between. CDR1 is MDHEN and CDR2 is SYDVKM in the germline V gene. The CDR3 contains 14 residues. CDR3 protein: CASSVARDGYGYTF. CDR3 sequence (DNA): TGTGCCAGCAGTGTGGCTAGGGACGGTTATGGCTACACCTTC.

The rearrangement uses TRBV6-2 or TRBV6-3 and TRBJ2-3, with D unclear. Germline lookup yields CDR1 MNHEY and CDR2 SVGEGT. V lost 2 bases, J lost 1 base, and 10 bases lay in between. The CDR3 sequence is 15 residues long. The DNA for the CDR3 is TGTGCCAGCAGTTACAGTTGGGCCGGCACAGATACGCAGTATTTT. This translates into CASSYSWAGTDTQYF.

The chain is built from TRBV27 and TRBJ2-2; 15 bases line up with TRBD2. Germline V gene data show CDR1 as MNHEY and CDR2 as SMNVEV (reference sequence). CDR3 length: 17 amino acids. Trimming at V came to 4 bases and at J to 3 bases, leaving 3 bases not matched to a gene. The CDR3 nucleotides read TGTGCCAGCAGTTGGGGACTAGCGGGGGGAGACACCGGGGAGCTGTTTTTT. It codes for CASSWGLAGGDTGELFF.